The 20 T cell receptor beta chains presented below share a single source sample, sequenced in a study of blood T cell repertoires in COVID-19. Sequenced by immunoSEQ multiplex PCR; TCRdb stores in-frame clones only, minus some. The sample yields 100,000 or so clones, around 89% seen once. The material sequenced was peripheral blood. The receptors derive from a human donor with acute or convalescent COVID-19. The donor label of this sample is uncertain.

The gene calls are TRBV18 and TRBJ1-2; 8 bases match TRBD1. The CDR3 is 15 residues long. Germline V gene data show CDR1 as KGHSH and CDR2 as LQKENI. J gave up 0 bases and V 3 bases, and 3 bases lay outside the gene matches. The CDR3 DNA reads TGTGCCAGCTCACCTGGACAGGGTCCTAACTATGGCTACACCTTC. Translation gives CASSPGQGPNYGYTF.

The V call is TRBV2, the J call TRBJ1-5, with D maybe TRBD1 (5 bases). Germline CDR1 reads SNHLY; CDR2 reads FYNNEI. The CDR3 is 13 residues long. The V end was cut by 5 bases, the J end by 7 bases, with 12 bases between. The CDR3 region has the DNA TGTGCCAGCAGTACGGAGGGGTCCCAGCCCCAGCATTTT. It encodes CASSTEGSQPQHF.

For the CDR3, the DNA is TGTGCCAGCAGCTTCTCCAGGGACAGTTATGGCTACACCTTC. Translating gives CASSFSRDSYGYTF. The V gene is TRBV7-2, the J gene TRBJ1-2; 7 bases are a match to TRBD1. Trimming removed 3 bases from V and 5 bases from J; junction bases left unmatched: 6. Germline V CDR1 and CDR2: SGHTA, FQGNSA. This CDR3 has 14 amino acids.

The chain carries TRBV28 and TRBJ1-2, with D unresolved. Trimming pared 3 bases from V and 3 bases from J, leaving 8 bases between. CDR1 and CDR2 from the germline V gene are MDHEN and SYDVKM. The CDR3 spans 13 residues. This CDR3 is CASSLRGHYGYTF. CDR3 in DNA: TGTGCCAGCAGTTTGCGGGGTCACTATGGCTACACCTTC.

The J gene is TRBJ1-2, the V gene TRBV29-1; TRBD1 matches at 9 bases. J gave up 4 bases and V 4 bases, and 13 bases lay outside the gene matches. The CDR3 loop spans 16 amino acids. In germline, CDR1 is SQVTM, CDR2 ANQGSEA. The CDR3 DNA reads TGCAGCGTTGCTGGCACCGGGACAGGGTTCCCCTATGGCTACACCTTC. Translation gives CSVAGTGTGFPYGYTF.

This clone was seen only a few times. The rearrangement links TRBV29-1 to TRBJ2-5; 7 bases are shared with TRBD2. Unmatched junction bases numbered 2, after V lost 1 base and J lost 3 bases. The V gene's germline CDR1 is SQVTM and CDR2 ANQGSEA. The CDR3 spans 13 residues. The chain's CDR3 is CSVEGRGEETQYF. CDR3 DNA: TGCAGCGTTGAAGGTCGGGGGGAAGAGACCCAGTACTTC.

The V and J genes are TRBV6-2 or TRBV6-3 and TRBJ2-3; D uncertain. The germline V gene has CDR1 MNHEY and CDR2 SVGEGT. The CDR3 contains 15 residues. With 0 bases removed from V and 6 bases from J, the gap between germline ends came to 13 bases. CDR3 residues: CASSYSSEDLDTQYF. CDR3 nucleotides: TGTGCCAGCAGTTACTCGTCCGAGGATTTGGATACGCAGTATTTT.

This clone has a handful of counts. Other nucleotide sequences in the sample specify the same CDR3. V is TRBV7-2 and J is TRBJ2-7, with TRBD1 matching 9 bases. In germline, CDR1 is SGHTA, CDR2 FQGNSA. The CDR3 has 14 residues. V gave up 2 bases and J gave up 3 bases; unmatched junction bases: 2. CDR3 DNA sequence: TGTGCCAGCAGCTTAACAGGGGGCGGCTACGAGCAGTACTTC. Its protein is CASSLTGGGYEQYF.

V and J are TRBV14 and TRBJ1-3, with 9 bases that match TRBD1. Germline V CDR1 and CDR2: SGHDN, FVKESK. The CDR3 contains 15 residues. The J segment lost 1 base and the V segment lost 4 bases, leaving 2 bases of the junction unmatched. The chain's CDR3 is CASSPGQGSGNTIYF. The DNA of the CDR3 is TGTGCCAGCAGCCCGGGACAGGGATCTGGAAACACCATATATTTT.

J is TRBJ1-5 and V is TRBV23-1, with TRBD1 identical over 11 bases. TRBV23-1 is identified as an open reading frame with a role that is uncertain. The CDR3 totals 20 residues. V gave up 10 bases and J gave up 0 bases; unmatched junction bases: 20. The CDR3 reads CATTNNPGQGEIYSNQPQHF. CDR3 nucleotide sequence: TGCGCCACTACGAACAATCCGGGACAGGGGGAGATTTATAGCAATCAGCCCCAGCATTTT.

The rearrangement links TRBV7-2 to TRBJ1-2; no firm D call. The germline V gene has CDR1 SGHTA and CDR2 FQGNSA. This CDR3 is 15 amino acids long. The V end lost 1 base, the J end lost 7 bases, and 16 bases lay between the germline ends. As DNA, the CDR3 is TGTGCCAGCAGCTTAGTAGGAGATTACATAGGTGGCTACACCTTC. It translates to CASSLVGDYIGGYTF.

The gene calls are TRBV28 and TRBJ2-3; 9 bases line up with TRBD2. Germline V gives CDR1 MDHEN, CDR2 SYDVKM. The CDR3 has 18 residues. V was pared by 5 bases and J by 2 bases, with 14 bases of the junction left unmatched. This chain's CDR3 is CASSHRISGGRLTDTQYF. CDR3 sequence (DNA): TGTGCCAGCAGTCATCGAATTAGCGGGGGAAGACTCACAGATACGCAGTATTTT.

This chain uses TRBV28 with TRBJ2-2; TRBD2 is a possible D gene (6 bases). The CDR3 is made up of 14 amino acids. The V end was cut by 6 bases, the J end by 5 bases, with 13 bases between. In germline, CDR1 is MDHEN, CDR2 SYDVKM. CDR3 coding DNA: TGTGCCAGCAGCTTCTGGGCGGGGACCGGGGAGCTGTTTTTT. It is translated as CASSFWAGTGELFF.

The rearrangement links TRBV5-1 to TRBJ1-1; D is unresolved. Germline V gives CDR1 SGHRS, CDR2 YFSETQ. CDR3 length equals 14 residues. Between the trimmed V and J ends, which lost 4 bases and 0 bases, there was a span of 10 bases. CDR3 sequence reads: CASSTQNMNTEAFF. The DNA of the CDR3 is TGCGCCAGCAGCACACAGAACATGAACACTGAAGCTTTCTTT.

The chain employs TRBV5-5 and TRBJ1-1, with 8 bases that match TRBD1. The length of the CDR3 is 18 residues. V lost 0 bases to trimming and J lost 3 bases; unmatched junction nucleotides: 13. Per the germline V gene, CDR1 is SGHKS and CDR2 is YYEKEE (reference sequence). The CDR3 region is CASSLGVRGRVIYTEAFF. CDR3 nucleotides: TGTGCCAGCAGCTTGGGCGTCAGGGGGCGAGTTATCTACACTGAAGCTTTCTTT.

The V and J genes are TRBV24-1 and TRBJ2-2; no reliable D call. The V gene lost 9 bases and the J gene lost 8 bases, with 15 bases spanning the gap. The CDR3 runs 13 residues. CDR1 and CDR2 from the germline V gene are KGHDR and SFDVKD. DNA for the CDR3: TGTGCCACCCGCGGTACCCCCCTGGGGGAGCTGTTTTTT. Amino acids: CATRGTPLGELFF.

V is TRBV5-1 and J is TRBJ2-5; 9 bases are shared with TRBD2. V lost 4 bases and J lost 2; bases outside the gene matches: 9. Germline assignment: CDR1 SGHRS and CDR2 YFSETQ. The length of the CDR3 is 16 residues. In DNA form, the CDR3 reads TGCGCCAGCAGCCCCCACGGTAGCGGGGGTCAAGAGACCCAGTACTTC. Translating it yields CASSPHGSGGQETQYF.

The chain is built from TRBV19 and TRBJ1-1; possible D gene TRBD1, 5 bases. CDR1 is LNHDA and CDR2 is SQIVND in the germline V gene (reference sequence). The CDR3 covers 12 residues. Trimming shortened V by 5 bases and J by 14 bases, and 18 bases separated the two germline ends. The chain's CDR3 is CASSPGRQGWFF. The CDR3 DNA reads as TGTGCCAGTAGTCCAGGGCGGCAGGGATGGTTCTTT.

The chain has TRBV28 and TRBJ2-2, with 8 bases aligning to TRBD2. The CDR3 length is 17 residues. V was pared by 3 bases and J by 1 base, with 7 bases of the junction left unmatched. Germline CDR1 and CDR2: MDHEN and SYDVKM. CDR3 nucleotide sequence: TGTGCCAGCAGTTTCTTCCTTCTAGCGGGGAACACCGGGGAGCTGTTTTTT. Translating it yields CASSFFLLAGNTGELFF.

The V and J genes are TRBV21-1 and TRBJ2-1; the table calls TRBD1, which could not be checked here. TRBV21-1 represents a pseudogene. This CDR3 has 15 amino acids. The CDR3 sequence is CASSSRQGVFHEQFF. The CDR3 DNA follows: TGTGCCAGCAGCAGTAGACAGGGGGTTTTCCATGAGCAGTTCTTC.